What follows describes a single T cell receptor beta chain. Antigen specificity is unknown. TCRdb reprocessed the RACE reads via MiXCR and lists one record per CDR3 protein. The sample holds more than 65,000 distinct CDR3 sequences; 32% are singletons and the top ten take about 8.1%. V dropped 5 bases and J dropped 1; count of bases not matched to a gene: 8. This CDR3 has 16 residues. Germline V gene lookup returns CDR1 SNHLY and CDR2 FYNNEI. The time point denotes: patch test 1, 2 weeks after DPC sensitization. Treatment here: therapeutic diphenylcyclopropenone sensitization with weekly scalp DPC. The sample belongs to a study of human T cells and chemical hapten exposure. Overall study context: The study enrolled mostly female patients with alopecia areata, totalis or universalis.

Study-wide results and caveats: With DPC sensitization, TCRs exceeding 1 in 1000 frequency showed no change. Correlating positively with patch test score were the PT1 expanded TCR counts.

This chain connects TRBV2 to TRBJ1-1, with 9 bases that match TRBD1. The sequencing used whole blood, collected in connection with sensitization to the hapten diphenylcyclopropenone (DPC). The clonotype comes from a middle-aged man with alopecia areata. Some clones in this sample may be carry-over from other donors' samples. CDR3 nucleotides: TGTGCCAGCAGTAAGAACCGACAGGGGGGGAACACTGAAGCTTTCTTT. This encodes CASSKNRQGGNTEAFF.